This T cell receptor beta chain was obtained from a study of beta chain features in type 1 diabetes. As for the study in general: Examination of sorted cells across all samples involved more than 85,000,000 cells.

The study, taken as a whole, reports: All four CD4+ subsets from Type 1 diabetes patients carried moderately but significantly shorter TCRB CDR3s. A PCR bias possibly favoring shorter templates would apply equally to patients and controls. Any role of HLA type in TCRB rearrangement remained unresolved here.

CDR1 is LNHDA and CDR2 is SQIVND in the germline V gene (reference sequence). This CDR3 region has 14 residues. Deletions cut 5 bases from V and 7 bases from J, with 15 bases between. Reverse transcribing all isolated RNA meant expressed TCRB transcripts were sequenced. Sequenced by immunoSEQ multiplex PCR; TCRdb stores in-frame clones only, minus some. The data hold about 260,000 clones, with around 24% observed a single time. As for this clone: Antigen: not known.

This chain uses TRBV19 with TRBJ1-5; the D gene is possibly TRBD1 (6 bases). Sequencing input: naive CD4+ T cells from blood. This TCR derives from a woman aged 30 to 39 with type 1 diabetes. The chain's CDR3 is CASSSNRVRQPQHF. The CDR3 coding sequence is TGTGCCAGTAGTTCAAACAGGGTTCGGCAGCCCCAGCATTTT.